This TCR beta chain was observed in a study of regulatory T cells in long-lasting Graves disease. Across the whole study: Those Graves' patients who were newly diagnosed had been on antithyroid drugs under 3 months.

Study-wide findings and caveats: Thyroid tissue was not studied; only peripheral blood was.

As to time point: newly diagnosed GD, antithyroid drugs for less than 3 months. The TCR library was made from RNA extracted from PBMCs. This clonotype showed up many times. The target antigen is unknown. Library construction for TCR beta used iRepertoire HTBI primers and Arm-PCR of CDR3 regions. TCRdb reprocessed the multiplex PCR reads via MiXCR and lists one record per CDR3 protein. The sample shows hundreds of thousands of distinct CDR3 sequences, about 16% of them seen only once. This receptor was obtained from a female donor with Graves disease. The sequenced sample was peripheral blood mononuclear cells (PBMCs), obtained at new diagnosis, from a patient treated with antithyroid drugs.

CDR3 region: CASSSWGLAGTDTQYF. The CDR3 bases are TGTGCCAGCAGTTCCTGGGGACTAGCGGGGACAGATACGCAGTATTTT. V and J are TRBV27 and TRBJ2-3, with 13 bases fitting TRBD2. The V gene end was trimmed by 4 bases and the J gene end by 3 bases; junction bases not matched to a gene: 4. Per the germline V gene, CDR1 is MNHEY and CDR2 is SMNVEV (reference sequence). This CDR3 spans 16 amino acids.